Shown below are 12 T cell receptor beta chains from a single sample sequenced in a study of T-cell reconstitution after alpha-beta-depleted transplantation in children. The TCRbeta library incorporated unique molecular identifiers. In TCRdb, the PCR reads were re-called with MiXCR into one record per CDR3 protein. The table lists 350,000 to 400,000 distinct CDR3 sequences, 13% of them singletons. The sequencing used PBMCs, collected from the stem cell graft. The receptors derive from a human donor who donated a stem cell graft to a child with Fanconi anemia.

This clonotype showed up many times. The J gene is TRBJ1-1, the V gene TRBV6-5; no definite D call. Looked up from germline, CDR1 is MNHEY and CDR2 is SVGAGI. This CDR3 is 12 amino acids long. Trimming stripped 6 bases from V and 7 bases from J, with 12 bases between. DNA for the CDR3: TGTGCCAGCAGCCCTACAAAGTTTGAAGCTTTCTTT. Its translation: CASSPTKFEAFF.

This clonotype has at least ten counts. For the CDR3, the DNA is TGTGCCAGCAGTGAATGGCAGGGGGACTATGGCTACACCTTC. Translated, it gives CASSEWQGDYGYTF. The V gene is TRBV2, the J gene TRBJ1-2; 7 bases fit TRBD1. The CDR3 has 14 residues. Germline CDR1 SNHLY, CDR2 FYNNEI. The V gene end was trimmed by 2 bases and the J gene end by 3 bases; junction bases not matched to a gene: 3.

This clonotype was detected ten times or more. Germline is not matched at one junction end, which may reflect a read error. The V and J genes are TRBV10-3 and TRBJ2-7; 9 positions match TRBD1. Germline V lookup: CDR1 ENHRY, CDR2 SYGVKD. This CDR3 comprises 9 residues. DNA of the CDR3: TGTGCCATCAGGGACAGGGGACCATTC. Translating gives CAIRDRGPF.

The chain is built from TRBV20-1 and TRBJ2-7, with a possible D match to TRBD1 (6 bases). This CDR3 spans 12 amino acids. The germline V and J ends were trimmed by 3 bases and 2 bases, with 8 bases remaining between them. From germline, CDR1 is DFQATT and CDR2 SNEGSKA (reference sequence). CDR3 sequence reads: CSARDSPYEQYF. As DNA, the CDR3 is TGCAGTGCTAGGGACAGCCCCTACGAGCAGTACTTC.

The rearrangement links TRBV6-2 or TRBV6-3 to TRBJ2-7; D might be TRBD2 (7 bases). The V gene lost 8 bases and the J gene lost 5 bases, with 13 bases spanning the gap. The CDR3 loop spans 12 amino acids. Germline CDR1 is MNHEY and CDR2 is SVGEGT. CDR3 sequence (DNA): TGTGCCAGCTCCCAAGGGGGGGACGAGCAGTACTTC. It is translated as CASSQGGDEQYF.

This clonotype was counted only a few times. V is TRBV6-2 or TRBV6-3 and J is TRBJ2-6; D is uncertain. Germline V gene lookup returns CDR1 MNHEY and CDR2 SVGEGT. V lost 6 bases, J lost 0 bases, and 9 bases lay in between. The CDR3 consists of 15 residues. The DNA of the CDR3 is TGTGCCAGCAGCAATACAGACTCTGGGGCCAACGTCCTGACTTTC. Translation: CASSNTDSGANVLTF.

This clonotype was counted many times. The CDR3 loop is CASSLELTSGNTIYF. The CDR3, as DNA: TGTGCCAGCAGCTTAGAATTGACCTCTGGAAACACCATATATTTT. This chain uses TRBV11-2 with TRBJ1-3, with D hard to call. V was pared by 0 bases and J by 0 bases, with 6 bases between. This CDR3 comprises 15 residues. Looked up from germline, CDR1 is SGHAT and CDR2 is FQNNGV. Together with reference TRBV11-2 and TRBJ1-3, the CDR3 gives the full variable domain: EAGVAQSPRYKIIEKRQSVAFWCNPISGHATLYWYQQILGQGPKLLIQFQNNGVVDDSQLPKDRFSAERLKGVDSTLKIQPAKLEDSAVYLCASSLELTSGNTIYFGEGSWLTVV.

This clonotype appeared many times. The chain combines TRBV5-1 with TRBJ2-5, with D unresolved. The CDR3 covers 14 residues. V lost 6 bases to trimming and J lost 3 bases, with 15 bases between them. In germline, CDR1 is SGHRS, CDR2 YFSETQ. The CDR3 spells CASTRINTEETQYF. The CDR3 region has the DNA TGCGCCAGCACCCGTATAAACACCGAAGAGACCCAGTACTTC. The full variable domain, completed using reference TRBV5-1 and TRBJ2-5, is KAGVTQTPRYLIKTRGQQVTLSCSPISGHRSVSWYQQTPGQGLQFLFEYFSETQRNKGNFPGRFSGRQFSNSRSEMNVSTLELGDSALYLCASTRINTEETQYFGPGTRLLVL.

The chain couples TRBV29-1 to TRBJ1-1; D unclear. The CDR3 spans 15 residues. The germline V and J ends were trimmed by 7 bases and 4 bases, with 22 bases remaining between them. The germline gives CDR1 SQVTM, CDR2 ANQGSEA. CDR3 DNA: TGCAGCGCAAAGGCGGATCCACAAAGATCCACTGAAGCTTTCTTT. Protein: CSAKADPQRSTEAFF. Looking up the rest from reference TRBV29-1 and TRBJ1-1 gives the full variable domain: SAVISQKPSRDICQRGTSLTIQCQVDSQVTMMFWYRQQPGQSLTLIATANQGSEATYESGFVIDKFPISRPNLTFSTLTVSNMSPEDSSIYLCSAKADPQRSTEAFFGQGTRLTVV.

This clonotype was observed a handful of times. The chain joins TRBV28 to TRBJ1-5; D is uncertain. Germline V gives CDR1 MDHEN, CDR2 SYDVKM. The germline V and J ends were trimmed by 3 bases and 2 bases, with 20 bases remaining between them. The CDR3 contains 18 residues. CDR3 protein: CASSFSRPGESGNQPQHF. CDR3 bases: TGTGCCAGCAGTTTTAGTCGGCCAGGAGAGAGTGGCAATCAGCCCCAGCATTTT.

The V gene is TRBV29-1, the J gene TRBJ1-2; D perhaps matches TRBD1 (6 bases). The germline CDR1 and CDR2 sequences are SQVTM and ANQGSEA. Between the trimmed V and J ends, which lost 2 bases and 8 bases, there was a span of 9 bases. This CDR3 has 11 amino acids. The CDR3 bases are TGCAGCGTTGAAACAGGGCGAGGCTACACCTTC. Residues: CSVETGRGYTF.

CDR3 in amino acids: CASSLVPGLSGELFF. CDR3 DNA sequence: TGCGCCAGCAGCTTGGTCCCCGGACTGAGCGGGGAGCTGTTTTTT. The rearrangement joins TRBV5-1 to TRBJ2-2, with D possibly being TRBD2 (5 bases). Germline V CDR1 and CDR2: SGHRS, YFSETQ. The CDR3 consists of 15 residues. Trimming pared 0 bases from V and 7 bases from J, leaving 13 bases between.